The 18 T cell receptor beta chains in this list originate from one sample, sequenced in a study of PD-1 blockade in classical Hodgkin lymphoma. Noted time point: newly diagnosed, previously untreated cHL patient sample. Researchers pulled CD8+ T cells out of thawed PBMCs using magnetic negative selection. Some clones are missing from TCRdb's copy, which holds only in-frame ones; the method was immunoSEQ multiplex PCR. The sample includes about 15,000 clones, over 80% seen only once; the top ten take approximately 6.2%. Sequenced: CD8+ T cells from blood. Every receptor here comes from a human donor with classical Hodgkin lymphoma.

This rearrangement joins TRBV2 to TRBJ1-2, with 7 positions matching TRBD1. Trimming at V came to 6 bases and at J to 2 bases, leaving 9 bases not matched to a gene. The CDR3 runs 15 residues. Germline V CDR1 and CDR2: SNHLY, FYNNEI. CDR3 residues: CASSLPTGINYGYTF. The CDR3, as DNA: TGTGCCAGCAGCCTCCCGACAGGGATCAACTATGGCTACACCTTC. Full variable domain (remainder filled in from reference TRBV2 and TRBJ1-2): EPEVTQTPSHQVTQMGQEVILRCVPISNHLYFYWYRQILGQKVEFLVSFYNNEISEKSEIFDDQFSVERPDGSNFTLKIRSTKLEDSAMYFCASSLPTGINYGYTFGSGTRLTVV.

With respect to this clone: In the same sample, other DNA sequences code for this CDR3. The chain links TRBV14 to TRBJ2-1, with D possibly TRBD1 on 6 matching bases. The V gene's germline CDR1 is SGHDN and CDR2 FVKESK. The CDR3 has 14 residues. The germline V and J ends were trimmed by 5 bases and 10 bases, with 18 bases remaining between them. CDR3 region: CASSYLTGMGEQFF. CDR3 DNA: TGTGCCAGCAGCTATCTGACAGGAATGGGCGAGCAGTTCTTC.

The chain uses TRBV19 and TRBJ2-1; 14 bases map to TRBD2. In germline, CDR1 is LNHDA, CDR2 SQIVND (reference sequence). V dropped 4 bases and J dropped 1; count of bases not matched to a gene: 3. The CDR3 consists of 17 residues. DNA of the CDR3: TGTGCCAGTAGTAAGACTAGCGGGAGGGATTCCTACAATGAGCAGTTCTTC. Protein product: CASSKTSGRDSYNEQFF.

CDR3 bases: TGTGCCAGCAGTTTATTATTAGGGCTAGCGGGAGAATCCTACACCGGGGAGCTGTTTTTT. Residues: CASSLLLGLAGESYTGELFF. V and J are TRBV28 and TRBJ2-2, with 10 bases that match TRBD2. This CDR3 contains 20 residues. With 1 base clipped from V and 3 bases from J, the junction kept 14 bases outside the gene matches. Per germline, CDR1 MDHEN and CDR2 SYDVKM. The full variable domain, rest sourced from reference TRBV28 and TRBJ2-2, is DVKVTQSSRYLVKRTGEKVFLECVQDMDHENMFWYRQDPGLGLRLIYFSYDVKMKEKGDIPEGYSVSREKKERFSLILESASTNQTSMYLCASSLLLGLAGESYTGELFFGEGSRLTVL.

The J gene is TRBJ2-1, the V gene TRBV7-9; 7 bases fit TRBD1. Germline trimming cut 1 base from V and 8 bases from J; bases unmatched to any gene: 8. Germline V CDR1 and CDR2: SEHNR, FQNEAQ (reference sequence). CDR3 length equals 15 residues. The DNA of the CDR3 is TGTGCCAGCAGCTTAGGGCAGGGGGTTAGGGATGAGCAGTTCTTC. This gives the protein CASSLGQGVRDEQFF.

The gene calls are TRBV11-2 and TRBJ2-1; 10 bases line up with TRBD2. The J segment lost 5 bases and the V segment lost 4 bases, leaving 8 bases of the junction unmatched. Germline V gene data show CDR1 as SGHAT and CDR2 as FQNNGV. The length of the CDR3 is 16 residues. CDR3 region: CASSSILAGVHNEQFF. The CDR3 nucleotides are TGTGCCAGCAGCTCCATTCTAGCGGGAGTCCACAATGAGCAGTTCTTC. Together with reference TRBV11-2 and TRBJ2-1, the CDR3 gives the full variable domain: EAGVAQSPRYKIIEKRQSVAFWCNPISGHATLYWYQQILGQGPKLLIQFQNNGVVDDSQLPKDRFSAERLKGVDSTLKIQPAKLEDSAVYLCASSSILAGVHNEQFFGPGTRLTVL.

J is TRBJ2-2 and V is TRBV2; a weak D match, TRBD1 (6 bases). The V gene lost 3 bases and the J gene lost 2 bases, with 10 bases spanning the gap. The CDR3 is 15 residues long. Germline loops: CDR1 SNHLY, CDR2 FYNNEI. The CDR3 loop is CASSEGTTNTGELFF. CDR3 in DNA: TGTGCCAGCAGTGAGGGGACAACAAACACCGGGGAGCTGTTTTTT.

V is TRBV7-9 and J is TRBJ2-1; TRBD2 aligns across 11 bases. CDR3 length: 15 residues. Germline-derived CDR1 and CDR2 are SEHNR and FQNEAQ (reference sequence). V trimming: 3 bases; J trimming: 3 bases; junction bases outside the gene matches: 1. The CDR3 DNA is TGTGCCAGCAGCTTTGGACTAGCGGGCTACAATGAGCAGTTCTTC. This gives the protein CASSFGLAGYNEQFF. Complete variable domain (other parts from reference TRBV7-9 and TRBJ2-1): DTGVSQNPRHKITKRGQNVTFRCDPISEHNRLYWYRQTLGQGPEFLTYFQNEAQLEKSRLLSDRFSAERPKGSFSTLEIQRTEQGDSAMYLCASSFGLAGYNEQFFGPGTRLTVL.

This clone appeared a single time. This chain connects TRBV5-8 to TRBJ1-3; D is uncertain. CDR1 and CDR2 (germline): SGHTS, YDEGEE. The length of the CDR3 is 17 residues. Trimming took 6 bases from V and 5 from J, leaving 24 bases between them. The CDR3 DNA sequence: TGTGCCAGCATGATCCGTCTAAGTAACGGTCGACGAAACACCATATATTTT. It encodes CASMIRLSNGRRNTIYF.

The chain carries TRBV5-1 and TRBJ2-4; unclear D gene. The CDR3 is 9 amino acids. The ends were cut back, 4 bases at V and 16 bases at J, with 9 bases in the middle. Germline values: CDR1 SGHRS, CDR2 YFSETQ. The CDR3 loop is CASSTGKYF. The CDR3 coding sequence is TGCGCCAGCAGCACGGGCAAATACTTC. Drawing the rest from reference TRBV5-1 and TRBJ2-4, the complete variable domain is KAGVTQTPRYLIKTRGQQVTLSCSPISGHRSVSWYQQTPGQGLQFLFEYFSETQRNKGNFPGRFSGRQFSNSRSEMNVSTLELGDSALYLCASSTGKYFGAGTRLSVL.

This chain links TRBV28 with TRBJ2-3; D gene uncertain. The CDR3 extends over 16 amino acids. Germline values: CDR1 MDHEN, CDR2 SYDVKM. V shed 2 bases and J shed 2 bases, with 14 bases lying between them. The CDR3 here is CASSLNTALYTDTQYF. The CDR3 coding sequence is TGTGCCAGCAGTTTAAATACGGCTCTGTACACAGATACGCAGTATTTT.

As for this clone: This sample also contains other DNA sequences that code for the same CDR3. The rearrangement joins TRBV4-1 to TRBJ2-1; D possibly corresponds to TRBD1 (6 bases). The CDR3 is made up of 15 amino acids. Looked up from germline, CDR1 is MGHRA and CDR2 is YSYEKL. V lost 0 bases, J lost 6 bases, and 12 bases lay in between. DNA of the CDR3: TGCGCCAGCAGCCAAGATCCGGGCAGGGGCAATGAGCAGTTCTTC. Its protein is CASSQDPGRGNEQFF.

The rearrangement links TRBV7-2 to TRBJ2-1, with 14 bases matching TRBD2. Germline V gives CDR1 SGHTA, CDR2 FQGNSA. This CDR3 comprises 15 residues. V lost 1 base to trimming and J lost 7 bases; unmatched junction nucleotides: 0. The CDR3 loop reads CASSLGLAGGNEQFF. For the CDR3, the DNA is TGTGCCAGCAGCTTAGGACTAGCGGGAGGGAATGAGCAGTTCTTC.

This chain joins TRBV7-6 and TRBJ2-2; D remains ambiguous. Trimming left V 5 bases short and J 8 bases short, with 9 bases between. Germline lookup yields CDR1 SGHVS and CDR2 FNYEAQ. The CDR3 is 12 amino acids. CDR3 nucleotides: TGTGCCAGCAGCCGACACGGGGGGGAGCTGTTTTTT. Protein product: CASSRHGGELFF.

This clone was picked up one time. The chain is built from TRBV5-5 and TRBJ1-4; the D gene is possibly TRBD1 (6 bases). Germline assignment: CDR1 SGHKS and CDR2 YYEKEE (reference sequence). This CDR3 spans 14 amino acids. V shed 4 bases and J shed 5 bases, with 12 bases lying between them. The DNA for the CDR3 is TGTGCCAGCAGCCCCGGGACAAGAAATGAAAAACTGTTTTTT. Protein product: CASSPGTRNEKLFF.

CDR3 bases: TGTGCCAGCAGGCCCCGGGACTCATACACCGGGGAGCTGTTTTTT. Encoded protein: CASRPRDSYTGELFF. The chain recombines TRBV2 with TRBJ2-2, with D perhaps matching TRBD2 (6 bases). The CDR3 has 15 amino acids. From germline, CDR1 is SNHLY and CDR2 FYNNEI. With 6 bases removed from V and 3 bases from J, the gap between germline ends came to 14 bases.

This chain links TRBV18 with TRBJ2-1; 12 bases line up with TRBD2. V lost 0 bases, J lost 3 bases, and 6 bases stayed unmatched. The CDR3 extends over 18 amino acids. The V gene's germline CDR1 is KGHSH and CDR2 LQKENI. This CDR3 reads CASSPPASGRAVYNEQFF. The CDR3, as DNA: TGTGCCAGCTCACCACCGGCTAGCGGGAGGGCGGTCTACAATGAGCAGTTCTTC.

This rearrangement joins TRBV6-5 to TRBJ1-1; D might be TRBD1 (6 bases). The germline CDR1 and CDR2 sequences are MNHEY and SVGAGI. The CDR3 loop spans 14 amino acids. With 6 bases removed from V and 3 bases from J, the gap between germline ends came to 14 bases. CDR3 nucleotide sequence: TGTGCCAGCAGCAAACAGGGAGGGTACACTGAAGCTTTCTTT. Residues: CASSKQGGYTEAFF.